This is a list of T cell receptor beta chains from one sample in a study of blood T cells in healthy people across ages. TCRdb called the 5' RACE reads again in MiXCR, with one record for every CDR3 protein. The top ten hold 2.5% to 3.5% of the sample, which has 600,000 to 900,000 distinct CDR3 sequences, more than 25% seen once. The same sample was also used in a study of T cells of mothers and their children.

Specimen: blood. The origin of the receptors is a boy younger than 18 in good health. Both conserved end residues are part of each CDR3. The D gene is left open where the match is weak. Size values are once, few and many counts, or a class for expanded clones, and some rows have none.

>NA|TRBJ1-5|TRBV20-1|NA
CSARDLSTSNQPQHF
TGCAGTGCTAGAGATCTTTCGACTAGCAATCAGCCCCAGCATTTT
>NA|TRBJ2-1|TRBV5-5|few
CASSSDPGPPSGEQFF
TGTGCCAGCAGCTCCGACCCGGGACCACCAAGTGGTGAGCAGTTCTTC
>TRBD2|TRBJ2-1|TRBV7-9|few
CASSSSGGAGEQFF
TGTGCCAGCAGTTCTAGCGGGGGGGCTGGTGAGCAGTTCTTC
>NA|TRBJ2-6|TRBV5-1|NA
CASSFRVDGANVLTF
TGCGCCAGCAGCTTTAGGGTCGATGGGGCCAACGTCCTGACTTTC
>NA|TRBJ2-3|TRBV12-3/TRBV12-4|few
CASSLNPTADTQYF
TGTGCCAGCAGTCTAAACCCCACAGCCGATACGCAGTATTTT
>NA|TRBJ2-7|TRBV28|NA
CAAAGAREQYF
TGTGCCGCAGCCGGGGCAAGGGAGCAGTACTTC
>TRBD1|TRBJ2-5|TRBV12-3/TRBV12-4|many
CASSLSGGHETQYF
TGTGCCAGCAGTTTATCAGGGGGCCACGAGACCCAGTACTTC
>TRBD2|TRBJ2-7|TRBV29-1|few
CSGRLAGTYEQYF
TGCAGCGGACGACTAGCGGGAACCTACGAGCAGTACTTC
>NA|TRBJ2-1|TRBV20-1|NA
CSAPLGLSSYNEQFF
TGCAGTGCTCCGTTGGGTCTGAGCTCCTACAATGAGCAGTTCTTC
>NA|TRBJ1-4|TRBV30|NA
CAWSREKPFF
TGTGCCTGGAGTCGCGAAAAACCGTTTTTT
>NA|TRBJ1-2|TRBV9|few
CASSALRDGYTF
TGTGCCAGCAGCGCACTCAGGGACGGCTACACCTTC
>TRBD1|TRBJ1-2|TRBV20-1|NA
CSATGGTGVRGYTF
TGCAGTGCTACGGGGGGGACAGGGGTTCGAGGCTACACCTTC
>NA|TRBJ1-1|TRBV12-5|NA
CTSGMTGEAFF
TGTACTAGTGGCATGACAGGAGAAGCTTTCTTT
>TRBD1|TRBJ2-7|TRBV5-1|few
CASSLEERGHEQYF
TGCGCCAGCAGCCTGGAGGAGAGGGGGCACGAGCAGTACTTC
>NA|TRBJ2-7|TRBV12-3/TRBV12-4|once
CASSRTVSSGYEQYF
TGTGCCAGCAGTCGGACCGTTTCTTCCGGCTACGAGCAGTACTTC
>NA|TRBJ2-7|TRBV14|NA
CASSQQAYEQYF
TGTGCCAGCAGCCAACAGGCGTACGAGCAGTACTTC
>TRBD1|TRBJ2-2|TRBV4-3|NA
CASSQPGDRGFVGELFF
TGCGCCAGCAGCCAACCGGGGGACAGGGGTTTTGTCGGGGAGCTGTTTTTT
>NA|TRBJ2-7|TRBV12-3/TRBV12-4|many
CASRPTGTPVEQYF
TGTGCCAGCAGACCCACGGGGACACCGGTCGAGCAGTACTTC
>TRBD2|TRBJ2-1|TRBV20-1|NA
CSALPLRLAATYNEQFF
TGCAGTGCTCTCCCCCTCAGACTAGCGGCAACCTACAATGAGCAGTTCTTC
>NA|TRBJ2-1|TRBV14|NA
CASSQKGGGLIF
TGTGCCAGCAGCCAAAAAGGTGGGGGACTGATCTTC
>NA|TRBJ2-1|TRBV10-3|NA
CAISETGSYNEQFF
TGTGCCATCAGTGAGACGGGCTCCTACAATGAGCAGTTCTTC
>NA|TRBJ2-7|TRBV6-1|few
CASSERFREDEQYF
TGTGCCAGCAGTGAAAGGTTCAGGGAGGACGAGCAGTACTTC
>NA|TRBJ1-5|TRBV6-1|NA
CASNGAGTNQPQHF
TGTGCCAGCAATGGGGCAGGGACCAATCAGCCCCAGCATTTT
>NA|TRBJ2-3|TRBV20-1|NA
CSARPGYADTQYF
TGCAGTGCCCGACCGGGATACGCGGATACGCAGTATTTT
>TRBD2|TRBJ2-6|TRBV5-1|few
CASSPASGRSGANVLTF
TGCGCCAGCAGCCCTGCTAGCGGGAGATCTGGGGCCAACGTCCTGACTTTC
>NA|TRBJ2-4|TRBV2|few
CASSDWTLAKNIQYF
TGTGCCAGCAGTGATTGGACACTTGCCAAAAACATTCAGTACTTC
>NA|TRBJ2-2|TRBV5-4|few
CASSFQKAGELFF
TGTGCCAGCAGCTTTCAGAAGGCCGGGGAGCTGTTTTTT
>NA|TRBJ2-6|TRBV28|NA
CASSLFGAGANVLTF
TGTGCCAGCAGTTTATTTGGGGCTGGGGCCAACGTCCTGACTTTC
>NA|TRBJ2-7|TRBV4-2|few
CASSQNHGRYEQYF
TGTGCCAGCAGCCAGAACCACGGGAGATACGAGCAGTACTTC
>TRBD2|TRBJ2-1|TRBV3-1|NA
CASSSRLLAGGPSYNEQFF
TGTGCCAGCAGCAGTCGACTTCTAGCGGGGGGGCCTTCCTACAATGAGCAGTTCTTC
>NA|TRBJ2-7|TRBV11-3|NA
CASSSSGNAYEQYF
TGTGCCAGCAGCTCCTCGGGAAACGCCTACGAGCAGTACTTC
>TRBD2|TRBJ2-1|TRBV5-4|few
CASSRGLAYEQFF
TGTGCCAGCAGCCGGGGACTAGCCTATGAGCAGTTCTTC
>TRBD1|TRBJ2-4|TRBV5-1|few
CASSRDRANIQYF
TGCGCCAGCAGTCGGGACAGAGCAAACATTCAGTACTTC
>NA|TRBJ2-7|TRBV20-1|few
CSARALGSTYEQYF
TGCAGTGCTAGAGCTCTGGGGTCCACCTACGAGCAGTACTTC
>TRBD1|TRBJ2-7|TRBV6-1|NA
CASSEGQGVKWHEQYF
TGTGCCAGCAGTGAAGGACAGGGGGTAAAGTGGCACGAGCAGTACTTC
>NA|TRBJ2-5|TRBV2|NA
CASRSGSLQETQYF
TGTGCCAGCAGAAGCGGGTCGCTTCAAGAGACCCAGTACTTC
>TRBD2|TRBJ2-1|TRBV11-3|NA
CASSLGASGGANEQFF
TGTGCCAGCAGCTTAGGGGCTAGCGGGGGGGCAAATGAGCAGTTCTTC
>NA|TRBJ2-1|TRBV5-1|NA
CASSLAGRPYNEQFF
TGCGCCAGCAGCTTGGCAGGGCGACCCTACAATGAGCAGTTCTTC
>NA|TRBJ1-2|TRBV6-2/TRBV6-3|NA
CASSYPDSNYGYTF
TGTGCCAGCAGTTACCCGGACAGCAACTATGGCTACACCTTC
>NA|TRBJ2-4|TRBV5-1|NA
CASSSSSGAKNIQYF
TGCGCCAGCAGCTCGAGTTCGGGAGCCAAAAACATTCAGTACTTC
>TRBD2|TRBJ2-2|TRBV4-2|few
CASSQDRPSGGAGELFF
TGTGCCAGCAGCCAAGATCGACCTAGCGGGGGGGCCGGGGAGCTGTTTTTT